Below are 24 T cell receptor beta chains sequenced from a single sample in a study of monozygotic twins with inflammatory bowel disease. TCRdb reprocessed the 5' RACE reads and keeps a single row for each CDR3 protein, giving no DNA. This listing includes 400,000 to 500,000 distinct CDR3 sequences. Sequencing was carried out using blood. The receptors shown here come from a human donor with ulcerative colitis or Crohn's disease, or a healthy co-twin of an affected twin (not recorded which).

V is TRBV20-1 and J is TRBJ2-1; the D gene TCRdb calls, TRBD2, cannot be checked with no DNA. The length of the CDR3 is 15 residues. The germline gives CDR1 DFQATT, CDR2 SNEGSKA (reference sequence). CDR3 in amino acids: CSARLTSPGVSEQFF.

V and J are TRBV5-1 and TRBJ2-3; as DNA is missing, the TRBD2 call by TCRdb cannot be tested. The CDR3 loop spans 15 amino acids. The germline gives CDR1 SGHRS, CDR2 YFSETQ. Here the CDR3 reads CASNQAVGGGDTQYF.

V is TRBV4-2 and J is TRBJ2-3. The CDR3 sequence is 15 residues long. Germline loops: CDR1 LGHNA, CDR2 YNFKEQ. The CDR3 sequence: CASSRDGIDTDTQYF.

The chain has TRBV15 and TRBJ2-5. The CDR3 runs 11 residues. CDR1 and CDR2 (germline): LNHNV, YYDKDF (reference sequence). CDR3 region: CATSNWETQYF.

The rearrangement joins TRBV4-2 to TRBJ2-2. Germline CDR1 is LGHNA and CDR2 is YNFKEQ. CDR3 length: 16 residues. The chain's CDR3 is CASSQDRILNTGELFF.

The chain joins TRBV27 to TRBJ1-5; checking the TCRdb D call of TRBD1 is not possible without DNA. Germline values: CDR1 MNHEY, CDR2 SMNVEV (reference sequence). This CDR3 is built from 17 residues. This chain's CDR3 is CASRTNTGRKADQPQHF.

This rearrangement joins TRBV12-3 or TRBV12-4 to TRBJ2-5. This CDR3 region has 15 residues. CDR3 amino acids: CASSLSGSPQETQYF.

This sequence joins TRBV7-9 and TRBJ2-3; TCRdb calls TRBD2, which cannot be checked without DNA. The germline V gene encodes CDR1 SEHNR and CDR2 FQNEAQ (reference sequence). The CDR3 totals 16 residues. CDR3 amino acids: CASSKAGGPVTDTQYF.

The rearrangement links TRBV4-1 to TRBJ2-3; TCRdb returns TRBD1, unconfirmable since there is no DNA. The length of the CDR3 is 16 residues. Germline V gene data show CDR1 as MGHRA and CDR2 as YSYEKL. The CDR3 sequence is CASSPPQVMEGDTQYF.

This chain links TRBV5-1 with TRBJ2-5; absent DNA, TCRdb's TRBD2 call cannot be checked. The CDR3 has 18 residues. Per the germline V gene, CDR1 is SGHRS and CDR2 is YFSETQ. The CDR3 reads CASSPGTSGGPGQETQYF.

The rearrangement links TRBV6-1 to TRBJ2-2. The CDR3 is made up of 14 amino acids. Germline values: CDR1 MNHNS, CDR2 SASEGT. This CDR3 reads CASRERGRTGELFF.

The rearrangement uses TRBV29-1 and TRBJ2-5; the TCRdb call, TRBD1, lacks DNA for checking. Germline V gene data show CDR1 as SQVTM and CDR2 as ANQGSEA. The CDR3 runs 14 residues. The CDR3 sequence is CSVEHRERQETQYF.

V and J are TRBV20-1 and TRBJ1-1. The CDR3 has 12 amino acids. Germline lookup yields CDR1 DFQATT and CDR2 SNEGSKA (reference sequence). Here the CDR3 reads CSAGQGGTEAFF.

CDR3 loop: CASSLTAEAYYNEQFF. The chain is built from TRBV5-1 and TRBJ2-1; TCRdb names TRBD2, which stays unverified in the absence of DNA. Per the germline V gene, CDR1 is SGHRS and CDR2 is YFSETQ. The CDR3 is 16 amino acids.

The rearrangement uses TRBV10-3 and TRBJ2-3; the TCRdb D gene call, TRBD1, has no DNA to confirm it. CDR3 length equals 12 residues. CDR1 ENHRY and CDR2 SYGVKD come from the germline V gene. The CDR3 loop reads CAIGGQSDTQYF.

The chain links TRBV3-1 to TRBJ1-4; TCRdb's D call, TRBD1, is unchecked because there is no DNA. This CDR3 contains 17 residues. Germline assignment: CDR1 LGHDT and CDR2 YNNKEL (reference sequence). The chain's CDR3 is CASSQAYRGPANEKLFF.

The chain employs TRBV7-2 and TRBJ1-2; the TRBD1 assignment by TCRdb is unverifiable without DNA. The CDR3 loop spans 13 amino acids. Germline values: CDR1 SGHTA, CDR2 FQGNSA. Here the CDR3 reads CASSLVGERGYTF.

The V gene is TRBV10-3, the J gene TRBJ2-1; no DNA is available, so the TRBD2 call from TCRdb remains unchecked. Per the germline V gene, CDR1 is ENHRY and CDR2 is SYGVKD. The CDR3 sequence is 14 residues long. The CDR3 sequence: CAIGLAGTYNEQFF.

The V gene is TRBV11-1, the J gene TRBJ2-1; the TCRdb D gene call, TRBD2, has no DNA to confirm it. This CDR3 comprises 18 residues. CDR1 is SGHAT, CDR2 FQDESV, per germline (reference sequence). CDR3 loop: CASSFGLAEGSYYNEQFF. The full variable domain, with the rest looked up from reference TRBV11-1 and TRBJ2-1, is EAEVAQSPRYKITEKSQAVAFWCDPISGHATLYWYRQILGQGPELLVQFQDESVVDDSQLPKDRFSAERLKGVDSTLKIQPAELGDSAMYLCASSFGLAEGSYYNEQFFGPGTRLTVL.

The CDR3 protein is CASSVTSGNYNEQFF. The genes are TRBV7-3 and TRBJ2-1; the D call of TRBD2 rests on TCRdb alone, since no DNA is present to check it. The CDR3 contains 15 residues. Germline CDR1 SGHTA, CDR2 FQGTGA.

This chain links TRBV13 with TRBJ2-1; checking the TCRdb D call of TRBD2 is not possible without DNA. CDR3 length equals 16 residues. Germline lookup yields CDR1 PRHDT and CDR2 FYEKMQ (reference sequence). CDR3 protein: CASSLVGLAGTNEQFF.

This chain uses TRBV24-1 with TRBJ2-1; checking the TCRdb D call of TRBD1 is not possible without DNA. In germline, CDR1 is KGHDR, CDR2 SFDVKD. This CDR3 contains 15 residues. This CDR3 is CATEAGGIRYGEQFF.

This rearrangement joins TRBV7-6 to TRBJ2-7; lacking DNA, the TRBD1 call made by TCRdb goes unchecked. CDR3 length equals 15 residues. The V gene's germline CDR1 is SGHVS and CDR2 FNYEAQ. The CDR3 here is CASSSRGGLDYEQYF.

The chain is built from TRBV5-1 and TRBJ2-1. This CDR3 is built from 15 residues. Germline V gene data show CDR1 as SGHRS and CDR2 as YFSETQ. The CDR3 loop reads CASSLDPTTYNEQFF.